A single sample gave rise to the 25 T cell receptor beta chains below, sequenced in a study of regulatory T cells in long-lasting Graves disease. Sequencing libraries for TCR beta were prepared with iRepertoire HTBI primers and Arm-PCR of CDR3 regions. TCRdb redid the calling of the multiplex PCR reads with MiXCR, one entry per CDR3 protein. The repertoire consists of a few hundred thousand distinct CDR3 sequences, with roughly a fifth occurring once and the leading ten covering about 12%. Time point denoted: newly diagnosed GD, antithyroid drugs for less than 3 months. Generation of the TCR library employed RNA extracted from PBMCs. These same data were also listed under a study on T cells in Graves' hyperthyroidism and ophthalmopathy.

This sample comprised peripheral blood mononuclear cells (PBMCs), obtained at new diagnosis, from a patient treated with antithyroid drugs. The receptors were sampled from a young woman with Graves disease.

This clonotype has a count of ten or more. The rearrangement joins TRBV12-3 or TRBV12-4 to TRBJ1-1; no clear D gene. Trimming shortened V by 4 bases and J by 4 bases, and 19 bases separated the two germline ends. CDR3 length: 16 amino acids. CDR3 loop: CASSSPALEWFTEAFF. In DNA form, the CDR3 reads TGTGCCAGCAGTTCCCCTGCGTTAGAGTGGTTCACTGAAGCTTTCTTT.

This clonotype was seen many times. V gene TRBV18 combines with J gene TRBJ1-2; no clear D gene. Germline V lookup: CDR1 KGHSH, CDR2 LQKENI. The CDR3 is 17 residues long. The V gene lost 3 bases and the J gene lost 5 bases, with 22 bases spanning the gap. CDR3 sequence reads: CASSPQGSYGTQYGYTF. In DNA form, the CDR3 reads TGTGCCAGCTCACCTCAAGGTTCATATGGAACCCAGTATGGCTACACCTTC.

Comments on this clonotype: A read error is possible here, since a much larger clone lies one base away. No conserved phenylalanine or tryptophan ends this CDR3, so it is likely a read error. This chain joins TRBV27 and TRBJ2-7; 9 nucleotides match TRBD1. This CDR3 has 16 residues. Germline CDR1 is MNHEY and CDR2 is SMNVEV (reference sequence). V lost 0 bases and J lost 2; bases outside the gene matches: 5. The CDR3 nucleotides read TGTGCCAGCAGTTTATCAATACAGGGGGCCGCCTACGAGCAGTACTCC. As protein: CASSLSIQGAAYEQYS.

This chain links TRBV28 with TRBJ1-5; D unresolved. This CDR3 is built from 14 residues. V lost 5 bases and J 4 bases, leaving 12 bases between the germline ends. CDR1 is MDHEN and CDR2 is SYDVKM in the germline V gene. The CDR3 DNA sequence: TGTGCCAGCAGTCCCCGGTGGGGAAATCAGCCCCAGCATTTT. It codes for CASSPRWGNQPQHF.

V usage is TRBV29-1 and J usage is TRBJ2-7; TRBD2 matches 10 bases. The germline gives CDR1 SQVTM, CDR2 ANQGSEA. The CDR3 sequence is 14 residues long. V dropped 3 bases and J dropped 9; count of bases not matched to a gene: 11. Here the CDR3 DNA reads TGCAGCGTTGATTGGGCAGCGGGAGGGCCGGTGCAGTACTTC. Residues: CSVDWAAGGPVQYF.

This clonotype was seen many times. The chain employs TRBV9 and TRBJ1-2; TRBD1 matches 7 bases. The CDR3 covers 14 residues. The germline V gene has CDR1 SGDLS and CDR2 YYNGEE. The junction had 4 bases not matched to a gene; V was cut back by 3 bases and J by 2 bases. The CDR3 region is CASSDGQDNYGYTF. CDR3 nucleotide sequence: TGTGCCAGCAGCGACGGACAGGACAACTATGGCTACACCTTC.

At least ten counts were recorded for this clonotype. V gene TRBV3-1 combines with J gene TRBJ1-1; TRBD1 matches 8 bases. The CDR3 runs 16 residues. The germline V gene encodes CDR1 LGHDT and CDR2 YNNKEL (reference sequence). J lost 5 bases, V lost 4 bases, and 12 bases had no gene match. The CDR3 DNA reads as TGTGCCAGCAGCCGGGACAGGCCAACCGTGGGGACTGAAGCTTTCTTT. This encodes CASSRDRPTVGTEAFF.

This clonotype was detected ten times or more. The chain has TRBV29-1 and TRBJ1-2; no clear D gene. V was shortened by 1 base and J by 6 bases, with 18 bases between the two germline ends. Per the germline V gene, CDR1 is SQVTM and CDR2 is ANQGSEA. The CDR3 covers 15 residues. CDR3 coding DNA: TGCAGCGTTGAAGGTTGGTCCGACACACGGGATGGCTACACCTTC. Translation gives CSVEGWSDTRDGYTF.

Points on this clonotype: Possible read error: a much larger clone is one base away. J is TRBJ1-5 and V is TRBV6-2 or TRBV6-3, with no clear D. V lost 5 bases, J lost 0 bases, and 14 bases lay in between. The germline V gene encodes CDR1 MNHEY and CDR2 SVGEGT. The CDR3 is made up of 16 amino acids. The CDR3 nucleotides are TGTGCCAGCAGTGTAAGATTTGGCTATAGCAATCAGCCCCAGCATTTT. Protein product: CASSVRFGYSNQPQHF.

This clonotype appeared many times. Here the CDR3 reads CAWRQSSYEQYF. CDR3 coding DNA: TGTGCCTGGAGACAGTCCTCCTACGAGCAGTACTTC. The rearrangement uses TRBV30 and TRBJ2-7; D unresolved. Germline CDR1 reads GTSNPN; CDR2 reads SVGIG (reference sequence). The CDR3 totals 12 residues. Trimming cost V 3 bases and J 0 bases, with 6 bases left between them. Full variable domain (outside the CDR3, taken from reference TRBV30 and TRBJ2-7): SQTIHQWPATLVQPVGSPLSLECTVEGTSNPNLYWYRQAAGRGLQLLFYSVGIGQISSEVPQNLSASRPQDRQFILSSKKLLLSDSGFYLCAWRQSSYEQYFGPGTRLTVT.

This clonotype occurred many times. The rearrangement joins TRBV27 to TRBJ2-2; TRBD2 aligns across 7 bases. Germline V gene sequence: CDR1 MNHEY, CDR2 SMNVEV (reference sequence). CDR3 length: 16 residues. Trimming cost V 8 bases and J 5 bases; bases outside gene matches: 14. This CDR3 is CASSPLGLAETGELFF. The CDR3 region has the DNA TGTGCCAGCTCCCCCCTGGGGCTAGCGGAAACCGGGGAGCTGTTTTTT.

A single count supports this clonotype. The rearrangement uses TRBV28 and TRBJ2-5; 8 bases are a match to TRBD1. The V gene's germline CDR1 is MDHEN and CDR2 SYDVKM. CDR3 length equals 13 residues. Losses at the gene ends were 6 bases for V and 4 bases for J; bases not matched to a gene: 4. The CDR3 sequence: CASSPQGAETQYF. The CDR3 DNA follows: TGTGCCAGCAGCCCTCAGGGGGCAGAGACCCAGTACTTC.

This clonotype was observed at least ten times. The DNA of the CDR3 is TGCGCCAGCAGCTTGGGAACGGAAGAGACCCAGTACTTC. It yields the protein CASSLGTEETQYF. The chain is built from TRBV5-1 and TRBJ2-5, with D hard to call. This CDR3 is 13 amino acids long. Trimming took off 0 bases at V and 3 bases at J, with 6 bases between the two ends. Germline CDR1 is SGHRS and CDR2 is YFSETQ.

J is TRBJ1-3 and V is TRBV28; the D is unclear. The germline V gene has CDR1 MDHEN and CDR2 SYDVKM. This CDR3 is 15 amino acids long. Trimming shortened V by 8 bases and J by 1 base, and 15 bases separated the two germline ends. CDR3 loop: CASSGTLISGNTIYF. CDR3 DNA: TGTGCCAGCTCTGGCACACTCATTTCTGGAAACACCATATATTTT.

The sample holds many counts of this clonotype. The chain recombines TRBV4-2 with TRBJ1-4; no clear D. V gave up 5 bases and J gave up 0 bases, with 10 bases separating them. The CDR3 extends over 15 amino acids. Germline assignment: CDR1 LGHNA and CDR2 YNFKEQ. This chain's CDR3 is CASSAGEATNEKLFF. The CDR3 nucleotides read TGTGCCAGCAGCGCAGGCGAAGCAACTAATGAAAAACTGTTTTTT.

The chain couples TRBV7-8 to TRBJ2-3; TRBD1 aligns across 7 bases. Germline V CDR1 and CDR2: SGHVS, FQNEAQ. This CDR3 region has 16 residues. The J segment lost 0 bases and the V segment lost 1 base, leaving 4 bases of the junction unmatched. The CDR3 loop reads CASSLEVGQSTDTQYF. Here the CDR3 DNA reads TGTGCCAGCAGCTTAGAGGTGGGACAGAGCACAGATACGCAGTATTTT.

This clonotype was seen ten or more times. The chain has TRBV5-6 and TRBJ2-3; D is unresolved. Germline CDR1 is SGHDT and CDR2 is YYEEEE. The CDR3 is 13 amino acids. Trimming left V 0 bases short and J 4 bases short, with 6 bases between. In DNA form, the CDR3 reads TGTGCCAGCAGCTTGGCCGCCCCAGATACGCAGTATTTT. It specifies CASSLAAPDTQYF.

The chain recombines TRBV6-5 with TRBJ1-5; D not resolved. Trimming took 2 bases from V and 1 from J, leaving 9 bases between them. The CDR3 is 15 amino acids. Germline loops: CDR1 MNHEY, CDR2 SVGAGI. The CDR3 loop reads CASSYMAPSNQPQHF. CDR3 in DNA: TGTGCCAGCAGTTACATGGCGCCGAGCAATCAGCCCCAGCATTTT.

V usage is TRBV30 and J usage is TRBJ1-5, with a tentative D call TRBD1 (5 bases). The CDR3 consists of 14 residues. Trimming stripped 3 bases from V and 7 bases from J, with 16 bases between. Germline CDR1 is GTSNPN and CDR2 is SVGIG (reference sequence). CDR3 DNA sequence: TGTGCCTGGAGCCCGGGACCGTTCAAGCAGCCCCAGCATTTT. Protein sequence: CAWSPGPFKQPQHF. Variable domain in full (rest from reference TRBV30 and TRBJ1-5): SQTIHQWPATLVQPVGSPLSLECTVEGTSNPNLYWYRQAAGRGLQLLFYSVGIGQISSEVPQNLSASRPQDRQFILSSKKLLLSDSGFYLCAWSPGPFKQPQHFGDGTRLSIL.

The CDR3 here is CASSESRGDEQYF. CDR3 DNA sequence: TGCGCCAGCAGTGAGTCAAGAGGGGACGAGCAGTACTTC. The chain has TRBV10-1 and TRBJ2-7; either TRBD1 or TRBD2 may fit D (5 bases each). The V gene's germline CDR1 is WNHNN and CDR2 SYGVQD (reference sequence). The V gene lost 0 bases and the J gene lost 5 bases, with 8 bases spanning the gap. The CDR3 extends over 13 amino acids.

Many counts were recorded for this clonotype. J is TRBJ2-3 and V is TRBV6-2 or TRBV6-3, with a tentative D call TRBD2 (5 bases). This CDR3 spans 14 amino acids. V was trimmed by 5 bases and J by 8 bases, leaving 17 bases between them. Germline V gene lookup returns CDR1 MNHEY and CDR2 SVGEGT. The chain's CDR3 is CASSVADGEGTQYF. For the CDR3, the DNA is TGTGCCAGCAGTGTGGCGGACGGTGAGGGTACGCAGTATTTT.

This clonotype was recorded many times. This rearrangement joins TRBV5-1 to TRBJ1-1, with D uncertain. Germline assignment: CDR1 SGHRS and CDR2 YFSETQ. V lost 0 bases and J 1 base, leaving 7 bases between the germline ends. This CDR3 has 14 residues. The DNA of the CDR3 is TGCGCCAGCAGCTTGGGAAGGGCGAACACTGAAGCTTTCTTT. Residues: CASSLGRANTEAFF.

In its sample, this clonotype was seen many times. V gene TRBV30 combines with J gene TRBJ1-4, with TRBD1 matching 8 bases. V trimming: 2 bases; J trimming: 4 bases; junction bases outside the gene matches: 3. Looked up from germline, CDR1 is GTSNPN and CDR2 is SVGIG (reference sequence). CDR3 length equals 14 residues. The CDR3, as DNA: TGTGCCTGGAGTTCTGACAGGGGTAATGAAAAACTGTTTTTT. It specifies CAWSSDRGNEKLFF.

This clonotype occurred a few times. This could be a read error, since a much larger clone is one nucleotide away. The CDR3 does not end in the conserved phenylalanine or tryptophan, so this is likely a read error. The chain couples TRBV6-2 or TRBV6-3 to TRBJ2-7; D is unresolved. Germline V gives CDR1 MNHEY, CDR2 SVGEGT. The V end lost 8 bases, the J end lost 2 bases, and 13 bases lay between the germline ends. This CDR3 region has 13 residues. The CDR3 here is CASSQPMTYEQYL. CDR3 sequence (DNA): TGTGCCAGCTCCCAACCTATGACCTACGAGCAGTACCTC.

This clonotype was counted between two and nine times. The chain couples TRBV20-1 to TRBJ2-3, with a possible D match to TRBD1 (5 bases). The germline V and J ends were trimmed by 1 base and 0 bases, with 8 bases remaining between them. The CDR3 is 14 amino acids. The V gene's germline CDR1 is DFQATT and CDR2 SNEGSKA (reference sequence). In nucleotides, the CDR3 is TGCAGTGCTAGAGTAGGGGCTAGCACAGATACGCAGTATTTT. Its translation: CSARVGASTDTQYF.